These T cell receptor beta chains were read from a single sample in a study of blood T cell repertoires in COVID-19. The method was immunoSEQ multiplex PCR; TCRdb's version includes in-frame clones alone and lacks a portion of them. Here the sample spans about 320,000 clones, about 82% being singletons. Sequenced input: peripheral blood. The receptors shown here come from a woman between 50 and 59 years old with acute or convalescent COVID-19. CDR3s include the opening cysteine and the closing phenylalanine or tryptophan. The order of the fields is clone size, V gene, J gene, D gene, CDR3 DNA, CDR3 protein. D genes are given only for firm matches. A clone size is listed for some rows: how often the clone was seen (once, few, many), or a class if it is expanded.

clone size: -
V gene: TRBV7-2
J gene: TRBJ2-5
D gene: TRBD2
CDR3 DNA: TGTGCCAGCAGCTTAAACCGCGGGGGACTAGCGGGATTAGAGACCCAGTACTTC
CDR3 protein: CASSLNRGGLAGLETQYF

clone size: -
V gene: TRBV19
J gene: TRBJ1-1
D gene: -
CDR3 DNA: TGTGCCAGTAGTATGGCGGGGGGGAACACTGAAGCTTTCTTT
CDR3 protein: CASSMAGGNTEAFF

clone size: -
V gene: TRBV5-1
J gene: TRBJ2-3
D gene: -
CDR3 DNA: TGCGCCAGCAGCACTGGAGTCGGGACAGATACGCAGTATTTT
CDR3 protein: CASSTGVGTDTQYF

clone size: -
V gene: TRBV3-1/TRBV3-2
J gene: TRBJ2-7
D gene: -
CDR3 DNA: TGTGCCAGCAGCCAAGACAGCTCCTACGAGCAGTACTTC
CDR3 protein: CASSQDSSYEQYF

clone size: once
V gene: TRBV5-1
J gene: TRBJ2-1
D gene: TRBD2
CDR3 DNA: TGCGCCAGCAGCCTAATAGCGGGAGGGTCCTACAATGAGCAGTTCTTC
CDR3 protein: CASSLIAGGSYNEQFF

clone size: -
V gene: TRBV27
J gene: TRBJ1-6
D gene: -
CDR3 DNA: TGTGCCAGCAGTTTATCGGGGGCTAATTCACCCCTCCACTTT
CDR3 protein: CASSLSGANSPLHF

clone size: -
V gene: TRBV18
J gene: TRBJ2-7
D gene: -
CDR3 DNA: TGTGCCAGCTCCGAGGGACTCCCTCCGACCTACGAGCAGTACTTC
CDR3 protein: CASSEGLPPTYEQYF

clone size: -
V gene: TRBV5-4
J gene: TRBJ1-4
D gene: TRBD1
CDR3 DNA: TGTGCCAGCAGCTTGAGAAGGGGGCAAGGTGATGAAAAACTGTTTTTT
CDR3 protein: CASSLRRGQGDEKLFF

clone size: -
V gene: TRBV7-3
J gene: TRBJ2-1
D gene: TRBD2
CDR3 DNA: TGTGCCAGCAGCTTATCTGGTTCGCGGGAGTGGGATGAGCAGTTCTTC
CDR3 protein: CASSLSGSREWDEQFF

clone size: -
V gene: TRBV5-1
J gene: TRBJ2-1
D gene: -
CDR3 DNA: TGCGCCAGCAGCTTGGACAGTCCGGGGTTGAATGAGCAGTTCTTC
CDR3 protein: CASSLDSPGLNEQFF

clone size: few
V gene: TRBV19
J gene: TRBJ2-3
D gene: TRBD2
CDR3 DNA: TGTGCCAGTAGGTTTGAGCGGGAGAGCACAGATACGCAGTATTTT
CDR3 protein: CASRFERESTDTQYF

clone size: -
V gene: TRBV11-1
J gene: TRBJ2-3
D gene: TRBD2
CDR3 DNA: TGTGCCAGCCGAGGTCAGCGGGAGTACTCAGATACGCAGTATTTT
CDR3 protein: CASRGQREYSDTQYF

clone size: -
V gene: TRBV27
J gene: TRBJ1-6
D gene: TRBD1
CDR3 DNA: TGTGCCAGCAGTTTAGTCGGACCGGGACAGGGCAATTCACCCCTCCACTTT
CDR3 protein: CASSLVGPGQGNSPLHF

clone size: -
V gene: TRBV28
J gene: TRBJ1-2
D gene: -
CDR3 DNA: TGTGCCAGCAGTTTAAGAGGATCATATGGCTACACCTTC
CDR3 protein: CASSLRGSYGYTF

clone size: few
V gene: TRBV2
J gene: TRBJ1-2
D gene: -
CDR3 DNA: TGTGCCAGCAGTGAAGACGGTGCAGGGTGGCTTAGTGGCTACACCTTC
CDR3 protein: CASSEDGAGWLSGYTF

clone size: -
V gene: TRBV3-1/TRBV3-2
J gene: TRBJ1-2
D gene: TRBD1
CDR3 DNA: TGTGCCAGCAGTACGATCGGGACAGTCTATGGCTACACCTTC
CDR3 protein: CASSTIGTVYGYTF

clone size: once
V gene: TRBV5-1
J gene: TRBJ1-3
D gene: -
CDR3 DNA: TGCGCCAGCAGCGCCGCAGCGGGGGGCGGTGGAAACACCATATATTTT
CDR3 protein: CASSAAAGGGGNTIYF

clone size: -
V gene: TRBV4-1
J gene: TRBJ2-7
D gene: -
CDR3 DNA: TGCGCCAGCAGCCAAGTGGAGGTCGGCAGGGGATACGAGCAGTACTTC
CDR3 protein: CASSQVEVGRGYEQYF

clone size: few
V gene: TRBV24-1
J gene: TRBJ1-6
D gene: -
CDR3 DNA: TGTGCCACCAGTGCAACAGAGAATTCACCCCTCCACTTT
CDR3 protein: CATSATENSPLHF

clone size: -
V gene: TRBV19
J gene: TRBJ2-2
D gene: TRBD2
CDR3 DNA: TGTGCCACCGTCCGGGCGGGAGCTTACACCGGGGAGCTGTTTTTT
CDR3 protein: CATVRAGAYTGELFF

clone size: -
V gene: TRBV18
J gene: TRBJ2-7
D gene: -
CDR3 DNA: TGTGCCAGCTCACCTAACCGGGATGCCTACGAGCAGTACTTC
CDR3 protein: CASSPNRDAYEQYF

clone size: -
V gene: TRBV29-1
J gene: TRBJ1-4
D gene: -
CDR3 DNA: TGCAGCGTTGAATGGGGGGGCCGTGAAAAACTGTTTTTT
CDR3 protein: CSVEWGGREKLFF

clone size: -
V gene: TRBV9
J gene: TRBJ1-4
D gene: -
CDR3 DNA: TGTGCCAGCAGCGTTGGGGCGGGAGATTTAGAAAAACTGTTTTTT
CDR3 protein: CASSVGAGDLEKLFF

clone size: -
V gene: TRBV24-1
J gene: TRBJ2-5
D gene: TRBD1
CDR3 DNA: TGTGCCACCAGTGATCCGAGGACAGGCCGGATCGAAGAGACCCAGTACTTC
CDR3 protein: CATSDPRTGRIEETQYF

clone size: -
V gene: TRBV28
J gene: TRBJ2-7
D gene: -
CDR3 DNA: TGTGCCAGCAGATCGGCGGTAATCTACGAGCAGTACTTC
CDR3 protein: CASRSAVIYEQYF

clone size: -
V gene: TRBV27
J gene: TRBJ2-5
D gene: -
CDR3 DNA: TGTGCCAGCAGTTTATCGATGCAGGGGTATATGGAGACCCAGTACTTC
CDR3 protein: CASSLSMQGYMETQYF

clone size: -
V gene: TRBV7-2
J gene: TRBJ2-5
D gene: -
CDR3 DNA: TGTGCCAGCAGCTTAGGGCCGGGACAACAAGAGACCCAGTACTTC
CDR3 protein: CASSLGPGQQETQYF

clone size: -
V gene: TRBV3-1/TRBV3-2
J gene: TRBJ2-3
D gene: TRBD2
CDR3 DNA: TGTGCCAGCAGCCAGGAGCATAGCGGGAACGGGATCGGGGATACGCAGTATTTT
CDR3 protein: CASSQEHSGNGIGDTQYF

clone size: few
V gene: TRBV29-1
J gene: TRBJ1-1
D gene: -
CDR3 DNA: TGCAGCGCAGACAGACTGAACACTGAAGCTTTCTTT
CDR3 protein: CSADRLNTEAFF

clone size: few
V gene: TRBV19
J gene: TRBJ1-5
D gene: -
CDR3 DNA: TGTGCCAGTACAACATCTCGATTGGATCAGCCCCAGCATTTT
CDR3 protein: CASTTSRLDQPQHF

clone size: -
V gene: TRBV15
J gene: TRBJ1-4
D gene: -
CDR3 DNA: TGTGCCACGGGCAGGGGAAATGAAAAACTGTTTTTT
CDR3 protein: CATGRGNEKLFF

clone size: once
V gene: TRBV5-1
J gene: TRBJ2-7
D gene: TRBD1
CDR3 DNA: TGCGCCAGCAGCTTGGATAGGACAGGGGTCTACGAGCAGTACTTC
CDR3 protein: CASSLDRTGVYEQYF

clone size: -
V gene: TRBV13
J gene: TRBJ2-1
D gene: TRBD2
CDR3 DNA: TGTGCCAGCAGCTTATGGGGACTAGCGGGAGACCTTCACAATGAGCAGTTCTTC
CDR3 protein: CASSLWGLAGDLHNEQFF

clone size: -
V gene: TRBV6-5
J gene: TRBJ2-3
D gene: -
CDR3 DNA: TGTGCCAGCAGTTACGGGCCGTTGACAGATACGCAGTATTTT
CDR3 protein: CASSYGPLTDTQYF

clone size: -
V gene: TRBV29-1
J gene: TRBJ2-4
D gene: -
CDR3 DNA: TGCAGCGTTGAATTGGGGGGTCGGGGCGGAGGGCAGTACTTC
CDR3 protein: CSVELGGRGGGQYF

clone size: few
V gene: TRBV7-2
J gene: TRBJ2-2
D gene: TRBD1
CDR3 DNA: TGTGCCAGCAGCTTAGTCGGCCGGACAGGGGGCTTCACCGGGGAGCTGTTTTTT
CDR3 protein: CASSLVGRTGGFTGELFF

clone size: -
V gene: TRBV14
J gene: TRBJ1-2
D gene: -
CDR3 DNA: TGTGCCAGCAGCCCCCCGGAGGGTATCTATGGCTACACCTTC
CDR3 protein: CASSPPEGIYGYTF

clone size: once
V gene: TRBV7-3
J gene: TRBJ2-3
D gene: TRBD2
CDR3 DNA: TGTGCCAGCAGCTCGGGACTAGCGGGAGGAAGCACAGATACGCAGTATTTT
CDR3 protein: CASSSGLAGGSTDTQYF

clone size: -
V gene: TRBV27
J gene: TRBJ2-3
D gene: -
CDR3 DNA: TGTGCCAGCAGTCTCACTAACGACAGGCAGTATTTT
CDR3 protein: CASSLTNDRQYF

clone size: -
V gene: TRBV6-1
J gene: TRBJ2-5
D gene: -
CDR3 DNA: TGTGCCAGCAGTGAAGTCGGCTTGGGGGCCCCTCCGGGGGAGACCCAGTACTTC
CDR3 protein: CASSEVGLGAPPGETQYF

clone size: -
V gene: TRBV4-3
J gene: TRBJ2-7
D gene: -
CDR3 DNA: TGCGCCAGCAGCCAAGGGTATAATGGGCGCTACGAGCAGTACTTC
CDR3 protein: CASSQGYNGRYEQYF

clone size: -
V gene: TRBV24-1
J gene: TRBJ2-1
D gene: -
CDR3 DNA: TGTGCCAGCGAACTAGACGCCTACAATGAGCAGTTCTTC
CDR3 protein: CASELDAYNEQFF

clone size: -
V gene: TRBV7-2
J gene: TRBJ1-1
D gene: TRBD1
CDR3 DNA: TGTGCCAGCACCATTGGACAGGGGGCTACTGAAGCTTTCTTT
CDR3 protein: CASTIGQGATEAFF

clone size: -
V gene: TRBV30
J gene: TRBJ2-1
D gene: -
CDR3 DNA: TGTGCCTGGAGTACGACCCCCAGGGGCGCTGAGCAGTTCTTC
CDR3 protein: CAWSTTPRGAEQFF

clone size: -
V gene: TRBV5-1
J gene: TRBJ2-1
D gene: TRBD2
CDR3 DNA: TGCGCCAGCAGCTTAGCTAGCGGTACCTACAATGAGCAGTTCTTC
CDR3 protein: CASSLASGTYNEQFF

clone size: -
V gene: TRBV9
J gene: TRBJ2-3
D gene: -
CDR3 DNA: TGTGCCAGCAGCGTAAGAGGGGGAGGGAGCGCAGATACGCAGTATTTT
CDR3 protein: CASSVRGGGSADTQYF

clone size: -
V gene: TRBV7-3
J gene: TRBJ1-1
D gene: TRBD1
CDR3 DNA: TGTGCCAGCAGCTCCCGGAGTAGGGGACAGGGGGCTACTGAAGCTTTCTTT
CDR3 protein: CASSSRSRGQGATEAFF

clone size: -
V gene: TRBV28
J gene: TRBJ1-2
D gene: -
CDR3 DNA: TGTGCCAGCCTCTCGCTCGGGGGTGGCTACACCTTC
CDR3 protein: CASLSLGGGYTF

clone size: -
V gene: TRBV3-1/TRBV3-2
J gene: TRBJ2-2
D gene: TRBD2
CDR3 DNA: TGTGCCAGCCCCGATGGCGGGAGCGCCGGGGAGCTGTTTTTT
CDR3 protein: CASPDGGSAGELFF

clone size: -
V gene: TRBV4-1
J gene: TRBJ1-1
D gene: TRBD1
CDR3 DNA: TGCGCCAGCAGCCATGGCACAGGGGGCACTGAAGCTTTCTTT
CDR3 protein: CASSHGTGGTEAFF

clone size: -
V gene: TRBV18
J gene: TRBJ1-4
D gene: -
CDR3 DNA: TGTGCCAGCTCACCCCTCCCAGGGTCTAATGAAAAACTGTTTTTT
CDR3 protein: CASSPLPGSNEKLFF

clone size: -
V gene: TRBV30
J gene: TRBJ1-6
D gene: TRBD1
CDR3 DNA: TGTGCCTGGAAAAAAAGGGACAGGGAGGGTTCACCCCTCCACTTT
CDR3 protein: CAWKKRDREGSPLHF

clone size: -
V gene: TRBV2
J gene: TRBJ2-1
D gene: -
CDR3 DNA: TGTGCCAGCAGGGCGGGACCCTTGAGCTCCTACAATGAGCAGTTCTTC
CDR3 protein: CASRAGPLSSYNEQFF